The source of this T cell receptor beta chain is a study of T cell clonality in common variable immunodeficiency. This CDR3 has 17 amino acids. Germline V gives CDR1 DFQATT, CDR2 SNEGSKA (reference sequence). V dropped 4 bases and J dropped 0 bases, with 19 bases sitting between them. General observations from the study: Fewer deletions and N-nucleotide insertions were reportedly seen in common variable immunodeficiency TCR beta sequences.

The repertoire was sequenced with immunoSEQ multiplex PCR; TCRdb's copy has only in-frame clones and lacks some. This sample comprises roughly 9,900 clones, none seen once only. CVID subjects were neither ill nor on immunomodulatory or immunosuppressive medication at sampling. This clone has only a few counts. Its antigen is unknown. From the germline J gene comes the end of the CDR3, since the read stops 3 residues before it. The material sequenced was peripheral blood mononuclear cells. The rearrangement joins TRBV20-1 to TRBJ2-1, with D perhaps matching TRBD2 (6 bases). The TCR comes from a human donor with common variable immunodeficiency. The DNA read from the CDR3 is TGCAGTGCTAAGGTCGCTAGCGCGACCAGCTCCTACAATGAG. Its translation: CSAKVASATSSYNE. The whole CDR3 region reads CSAKVASATSSYNEQFF.